Presented here are 27 T cell receptor beta chains from one specimen sequenced in a study of Graves' ophthalmopathy and Graves' hyperthyroidism. As the template, RNA transcripts were used to amplify TCR beta CDR3 regions. First-round RT-PCR relied on HTBI primers, and a second-round multiplex PCR came next. MiXCR, applied by TCRdb to the multiplex PCR reads, yields one record per CDR3 protein. The repertoire includes 450,000 to 600,000 distinct CDR3 sequences, about 40% of them detected once, and around 4% sits in the top ten. The sample taken for sequencing was peripheral blood or thyroid tissue (not recorded which). These receptors were collected from an adult man with Graves' hyperthyroidism.

This clonotype was picked up many times. The V gene is TRBV15, the J gene TRBJ1-5; D unclear. The CDR3 sequence is 12 residues long. V lost 0 bases and J lost 6, with 3 bases in between. Germline values: CDR1 LNHNV, CDR2 YYDKDF (reference sequence). The CDR3 DNA follows: TGTGCCACCAGCAGAGATCGTCAGCCCCAGCATTTT. The encoded protein is CATSRDRQPQHF.

V is TRBV2 and J is TRBJ2-2; D not certain. The CDR3 runs to 15 residues. CDR1 and CDR2 from the germline V gene are SNHLY and FYNNEI. Trimming took off 6 bases at V and 4 bases at J, with 15 bases between the two ends. The CDR3 DNA follows: TGTGCCAGCAGCCCCATAATTCCTAGCACCGGGGAGCTGTTTTTT. It codes for CASSPIIPSTGELFF. Combining the CDR3 with reference TRBV2 and TRBJ2-2 gives the whole variable domain EPEVTQTPSHQVTQMGQEVILRCVPISNHLYFYWYRQILGQKVEFLVSFYNNEISEKSEIFDDQFSVERPDGSNFTLKIRSTKLEDSAMYFCASSPIIPSTGELFFGEGSRLTVL.

This clonotype was seen once. This may stem from a read error, because a much larger clone lies one nucleotide away. It is likely a read error, because the conserved phenylalanine at the end of the CDR3 is missing. The chain employs TRBV20-1 and TRBJ1-5; TRBD1 agrees at 10 bases. The ends lost 5 bases at V and 5 bases at J; junction bases unmatched: 9. Germline CDR1 DFQATT, CDR2 SNEGSKA (reference sequence). The CDR3 runs 15 residues. The CDR3 nucleotides are TGCAGTGCTGGTAAACCGGGACAGGGGCATCAGCCCCAGCATCTT. Translated: CSAGKPGQGHQPQHL.

V and J are TRBV10-3 and TRBJ1-2, with 8 positions matching TRBD1. The trim removed 6 bases at V and 1 base at J, leaving 4 bases unmatched. Germline values: CDR1 ENHRY, CDR2 SYGVKD. The CDR3 runs to 14 residues. CDR3 in amino acids: CAIRRQGINYGYTF. The CDR3 DNA is TGTGCCATCAGACGACAGGGGATTAACTATGGCTACACCTTC.

With regard to this clonotype: The junction and the germline gene differ at one end; a read error may be behind it. The genes are TRBV18 and TRBJ1-2; D gene uncertain. The CDR3 runs to 12 residues. CDR1 and CDR2 (germline): KGHSH, LQKENI. The CDR3 spells CASSPPSEGCTF. The CDR3 DNA reads as TGTGCCAGCTCACCACCGAGTGAGGGCTGCACCTTC.

This clonotype was detected many times. The chain is built from TRBV10-3 and TRBJ2-5; the D call may be TRBD1 or TRBD2 (6 bases each). Germline CDR1 is ENHRY and CDR2 is SYGVKD. This CDR3 is built from 13 residues. The V end was cut by 6 bases, the J end by 4 bases, with 12 bases between. The CDR3 sequence is CAISLRGGETQYF. The CDR3 bases are TGTGCCATCAGCCTCAGGGGAGGAGAGACCCAGTACTTC.

This clonotype was seen a handful of times. The rearrangement joins TRBV6-1 to TRBJ1-1, with D unresolved. The CDR3 consists of 12 residues. Germline V lookup: CDR1 MNHNS, CDR2 SASEGT. Trimming cost V 1 base and J 5 bases, with 5 bases left between them. Here the CDR3 reads CASSEVITEAFF. CDR3 DNA sequence: TGTGCCAGCAGTGAAGTTATAACTGAAGCTTTCTTT.

This clonotype was counted only a few times. V is TRBV29-1 and J is TRBJ1-3; 8 nucleotides agree with TRBD1. There are 13 residues in the CDR3. Germline trimming cut 7 bases from V and 2 bases from J; bases unmatched to any gene: 4. Germline V gene data show CDR1 as SQVTM and CDR2 as ANQGSEA. The CDR3 protein is CSAGTGAGNTIYF. Here the CDR3 DNA reads TGCAGCGCCGGGACAGGTGCTGGAAACACCATATATTTT.

The rearrangement links TRBV3-1 to TRBJ2-7, with D uncertain. CDR1 and CDR2 (germline): LGHDT, YNNKEL (reference sequence). V was trimmed by 7 bases and J by 5 bases, leaving 6 bases between them. The CDR3 has 10 amino acids. The CDR3 sequence is CASTIHEQYF. CDR3 nucleotide sequence: TGTGCCAGCACCATCCACGAGCAGTACTTC.

The V and J genes are TRBV30 and TRBJ1-1, with D possibly matching TRBD1 (5 bases). Germline V gene sequence: CDR1 GTSNPN, CDR2 SVGIG (reference sequence). The CDR3 covers 13 residues. V lost 8 bases, J lost 4 bases, and 17 bases lay in between. The CDR3 loop reads CAGGEQGVTEAFF. Here the CDR3 DNA reads TGTGCCGGGGGTGAGCAGGGTGTCACTGAAGCTTTCTTT.

V is TRBV9 and J is TRBJ2-1; D is ambiguous. Deletions cut 3 bases from V and 3 bases from J, with 10 bases between. Germline V gives CDR1 SGDLS, CDR2 YYNGEE. The CDR3 is made up of 14 amino acids. The CDR3 region is CASSEDANYNEQFF. The CDR3 bases are TGTGCCAGCAGCGAGGACGCTAACTACAATGAGCAGTTCTTC.

The chain uses TRBV29-1 and TRBJ2-3; 7 bases map to TRBD2. CDR3 length: 11 amino acids. The germline gives CDR1 SQVTM, CDR2 ANQGSEA. After removal of 8 bases from V and 5 bases from J, the junction contained 4 bases not matched to a gene. The CDR3 DNA is TGCAGCTTCTTAGCGGGAGATACGCAGTATTTT. Amino acids: CSFLAGDTQYF.

This clonotype has a count of ten or more. For the CDR3, the DNA is TGTGCCAGCAGCTCCCATCCGGCTTTCTTT. Translating gives CASSSHPAFF. This rearrangement joins TRBV7-9 to TRBJ1-1; D is unclear. The CDR3 loop spans 10 amino acids. V was cut by 4 bases and J by 11 bases, with 8 bases left in between. Per the germline V gene, CDR1 is SEHNR and CDR2 is FQNEAQ (reference sequence). The full variable domain, with the rest looked up from reference TRBV7-9 and TRBJ1-1, is DTGVSQNPRHKITKRGQNVTFRCDPISEHNRLYWYRQTLGQGPEFLTYFQNEAQLEKSRLLSDRFSAERPKGSFSTLEIQRTEQGDSAMYLCASSSHPAFFGQGTRLTVV.

The table lists this clonotype with many counts. The CDR3 DNA is TGTGCCAGCAGTCCCGGGACTCCAATCTATGGCTACACCTTC. It encodes CASSPGTPIYGYTF. This chain uses TRBV12-3 or TRBV12-4 with TRBJ1-2, with D perhaps TRBD1 (5 bases). V was shortened by 5 bases and J by 4 bases, with 14 bases between the two germline ends. The CDR3 has 14 amino acids.

Many counts were recorded for this clonotype. The CDR3 is CSARDTGRDGYTF. The CDR3 DNA is TGCAGTGCTAGAGATACGGGGCGGGATGGCTACACCTTC. V is TRBV20-1 and J is TRBJ1-2, with D possibly being TRBD1 (5 bases). With 0 bases removed from V and 6 bases from J, the gap between germline ends came to 11 bases. The CDR3 consists of 13 residues. The germline V gene has CDR1 DFQATT and CDR2 SNEGSKA (reference sequence).

This clonotype showed up just once. The chain uses TRBV10-3 and TRBJ1-6, with 7 nucleotides matching TRBD1. V lost 10 bases, J lost 10 bases, and 10 bases stayed unmatched. CDR3 length equals 13 residues. The V gene's germline CDR1 is ENHRY and CDR2 SYGVKD. Here the CDR3 reads CATRQGSGSPLHF. CDR3 nucleotides: TGTGCCACGCGACAGGGTTCGGGGTCACCCCTCCACTTT.

This clonotype was seen many times. The gene calls are TRBV7-9 and TRBJ1-2; weak D call: TRBD1 (5 bases). This CDR3 is built from 13 residues. Per the germline V gene, CDR1 is SEHNR and CDR2 is FQNEAQ (reference sequence). V shed 7 bases and J shed 4 bases, with 13 bases lying between them. This chain's CDR3 is CASTQGTSYGYTF. In DNA form, the CDR3 reads TGTGCCAGCACCCAGGGCACTTCCTATGGCTACACCTTC.

This clonotype was observed at least ten times. The rearrangement joins TRBV7-2 to TRBJ1-2; D is perhaps TRBD1 (5 bases). V was shortened by 2 bases and J by 2 bases, with 12 bases between the two germline ends. CDR3 length: 15 amino acids. Germline-derived CDR1 and CDR2 are SGHTA and FQGNSA. Here the CDR3 reads CASSLYWGTNYGYTF. The CDR3 DNA reads TGTGCCAGCAGCTTATACTGGGGGACCAACTATGGCTACACCTTC.

The chain combines TRBV7-9 with TRBJ2-7; D might be TRBD1 (5 bases). CDR3 length equals 16 residues. The V gene lost 5 bases and the J gene lost 2 bases, with 19 bases spanning the gap. Germline V gene lookup returns CDR1 SEHNR and CDR2 FQNEAQ (reference sequence). Here the CDR3 reads CASSNSTRGGPYEQYF. The CDR3 coding sequence is TGTGCCAGCAGCAACTCGACAAGGGGTGGCCCCTACGAGCAGTACTTC.

As to this clonotype: This may come from a read error, since a much larger clone is one base off. The CDR3 nucleotides are TGCAGTGCTAGTCAGCGGGGGGCGGGATACCCCTACGAGCAGTACTTC. Its protein product is CSASQRGAGYPYEQYF. This rearrangement joins TRBV20-1 to TRBJ2-7; 9 bases line up with TRBD2. CDR1 and CDR2 from the germline V gene are DFQATT and SNEGSKA (reference sequence). Trimming removed 3 bases from V and 2 bases from J; junction bases left unmatched: 11. This CDR3 has 16 residues.

There are a few counts of this clonotype. The chain couples TRBV11-2 to TRBJ2-7; TRBD2 agrees at 7 bases. The J call could be wrong; TRBJ2-1 is a better fit for the DNA end. Germline V CDR1 and CDR2: SGHAT, FQNNGV. The CDR3 has 11 residues. The CDR3 protein is CASSSTSLQFF. The CDR3 DNA reads TGTGCCAGCAGCTCGACTAGCCTGCAGTTCTTC.

The rearrangement joins TRBV2 to TRBJ1-5, with TRBD1 matching over 9 bases. V trimming: 6 bases; J trimming: 6 bases; junction bases outside the gene matches: 9. Germline assignment: CDR1 SNHLY and CDR2 FYNNEI. This CDR3 region has 15 residues. The CDR3 protein is CASRRTGDKGQPQHF. DNA for the CDR3: TGTGCCAGCAGGAGGACAGGGGATAAAGGTCAGCCCCAGCATTTT.

This clonotype was seen only a few times. The chain is built from TRBV19 and TRBJ2-7; D is perhaps TRBD2 (5 bases). The CDR3 contains 14 residues. Looked up from germline, CDR1 is LNHDA and CDR2 is SQIVND (reference sequence). Trimming cost V 5 bases and J 3 bases, with 14 bases left between them. DNA of the CDR3: TGTGCCAGTAGTTATACCAGCCGGGACTACGAGCAGTACTTC. It codes for CASSYTSRDYEQYF.

In this sample, this clonotype turned up a few times. The chain is built from TRBV19 and TRBJ1-5; no reliable D call. Germline V gene lookup returns CDR1 LNHDA and CDR2 SQIVND (reference sequence). Trimming pared 3 bases from V and 6 bases from J, leaving 15 bases between. The CDR3 consists of 15 residues. The CDR3 bases are TGTGCCAGTAGTATCTCGGACCTCGGTACTCAGCCCCAGCATTTT. It encodes CASSISDLGTQPQHF.

The chain employs TRBV7-9 and TRBJ2-7, with 9 bases that match TRBD1. There are 15 residues in the CDR3. The germline V gene encodes CDR1 SEHNR and CDR2 FQNEAQ (reference sequence). V shed 5 bases and J 6 bases; nucleotides not matched to a gene: 11. The CDR3 DNA reads TGTGCCAGCAGCCGGTCTTCGGGACAGGGATCCGAGCAGTACTTC. This translates into CASSRSSGQGSEQYF.

This clonotype was counted many times. This rearrangement joins TRBV2 to TRBJ2-2; the D is unclear. Germline V gene data show CDR1 as SNHLY and CDR2 as FYNNEI. The CDR3 is 15 residues long. The CDR3 DNA reads as TGTGCTACTAATCCGGGCGGAATAAACACCGGGGAGCTGTTTTTT. Encoded protein: CATNPGGINTGELFF.

In its sample, this clonotype was seen many times. The chain has TRBV12-3 or TRBV12-4 and TRBJ2-2; D call uncertain. V gave up 5 bases and J gave up 4 bases, with 8 bases separating them. The CDR3 has 13 amino acids. The CDR3 spells CASSPDLTGELFF. The CDR3 nucleotides read TGTGCCAGCAGTCCCGACCTCACCGGGGAGCTGTTTTTT.